Each of the 29 T cell receptor beta chains below was sequenced from the same sample in a study of cytomegalovirus exposure and HLA in healthy donors. Assay used: immunoSEQ multiplex PCR; TCRdb lists only in-frame clones, some missing. The top ten hold less than 3.5% of the sample, which has over 110,000 clones, approximately 87% seen once. Sequencing was performed on PBMCs. The receptors shown here come from a man aged 18-30 years in good health and CMV-seronegative.

The V and J genes are TRBV6-1 and TRBJ2-2, with 7 bases that match TRBD1. This CDR3 has 15 residues. The J segment lost 1 base and the V segment lost 10 bases, leaving 9 bases of the junction unmatched. In germline, CDR1 is MNHNS, CDR2 SASEGT. The CDR3 region has the DNA TGTGCCATCTTTCGGGACAGCTTGAACACCGGGGAGCTGTTTTTT. Its protein is CAIFRDSLNTGELFF.

The chain has TRBV5-6 and TRBJ1-2, with TRBD1 matching 10 bases. V dropped 4 bases and J dropped 4; count of bases not matched to a gene: 10. The CDR3 is 16 amino acids. The germline gives CDR1 SGHDT, CDR2 YYEEEE. Here the CDR3 reads CASSPPPGTGVYGYTF. The CDR3 bases are TGTGCCAGCAGCCCCCCCCCTGGGACAGGGGTCTATGGCTACACCTTC.

The J gene is TRBJ2-1, the V gene TRBV7-9; 9 positions agree with TRBD1. CDR3 size: 17 residues. Germline V gives CDR1 SEHNR, CDR2 FQNEAQ (reference sequence). J lost 6 bases, V lost 4 bases, and 13 bases had no gene match. The CDR3 region is CASSYRPFADRGNEQFF. CDR3 bases: TGTGCCAGCAGCTATCGCCCCTTTGCGGACAGGGGCAATGAGCAGTTCTTC.

The rearrangement uses TRBV18 and TRBJ2-7, with 7 bases lining up with TRBD1. Trimming cost V 3 bases and J 7 bases; bases outside gene matches: 15. The germline CDR1 and CDR2 sequences are KGHSH and LQKENI. The CDR3 extends over 16 amino acids. The CDR3 region has the DNA TGTGCCAGCTCACCCGCGACAGGGCCGGGGCCATGGGAGCAGTACTTC. Protein product: CASSPATGPGPWEQYF.

This clone was detected a few times. The chain recombines TRBV6-1 with TRBJ2-7, with TRBD1 matching over 7 bases. The CDR3 loop spans 14 amino acids. V shed 2 bases and J 6 bases; nucleotides not matched to a gene: 7. In germline, CDR1 is MNHNS, CDR2 SASEGT. The CDR3 reads CASSEMRGRFEQYF. CDR3 nucleotide sequence: TGTGCCAGCAGTGAAATGAGGGGGCGCTTCGAGCAGTACTTC.

The chain employs TRBV2 and TRBJ2-7, with 9 bases identical to TRBD1. Germline V gene lookup returns CDR1 SNHLY and CDR2 FYNNEI. The CDR3 is 13 amino acids. V was pared by 8 bases and J by 0 bases, with 2 bases of the junction left unmatched. Here the CDR3 reads CASGTGLSYEQYF. For the CDR3, the DNA is TGTGCCAGCGGGACAGGGCTCTCCTACGAGCAGTACTTC.

The chain uses TRBV29-1 and TRBJ1-1; 7 positions match TRBD1. Trimming cost V 7 bases and J 1 base; bases outside gene matches: 9. In germline, CDR1 is SQVTM, CDR2 ANQGSEA. This CDR3 is 14 amino acids long. The CDR3 region has the DNA TGCAGCGCTCGATTGACAGGGAGGAACACTGAAGCTTTCTTT. As protein: CSARLTGRNTEAFF.

V usage is TRBV9 and J usage is TRBJ2-5, with TRBD1 identical over 7 bases. The V gene's germline CDR1 is SGDLS and CDR2 YYNGEE. The CDR3 contains 15 residues. Trimming removed 4 bases from V and 5 bases from J; junction bases left unmatched: 11. DNA of the CDR3: TGTGCCAGCAGCACAGGGGAAGGCGGCCACGAGACCCAGTACTTC. This gives the protein CASSTGEGGHETQYF.

Turning to this clone: The same CDR3 can be traced to other DNA sequences in this sample. This chain connects TRBV19 to TRBJ2-5; maybe TRBD2 (5 bases). This CDR3 spans 13 amino acids. V lost 3 bases and J lost 5, with 10 bases in between. Germline assignment: CDR1 LNHDA and CDR2 SQIVND (reference sequence). The CDR3 here is CASSIPGGETQYF. In DNA form, the CDR3 reads TGTGCCAGTAGTATCCCCGGCGGGGAGACCCAGTACTTC.

V gene TRBV5-1 combines with J gene TRBJ1-4; maybe TRBD1 (6 bases). The CDR3 totals 15 residues. Germline lookup yields CDR1 SGHRS and CDR2 YFSETQ. Between the trimmed V and J ends, which lost 4 bases and 5 bases, there was a span of 15 bases. CDR3 DNA sequence: TGCGCCAGCAGCCGTTCGTTACAGGGAAATGAAAAACTGTTTTTT. It is translated as CASSRSLQGNEKLFF.

V and J are TRBV27 and TRBJ2-1; 12 nucleotides line up with TRBD1. The CDR3 sequence is 16 residues long. V was clipped by 5 bases and J by 10 bases; unmatched bases: 12. Germline V gene sequence: CDR1 MNHEY, CDR2 SMNVEV (reference sequence). This CDR3 reads CASSTVPGQGAREQFF. The CDR3 region has the DNA TGTGCCAGCAGTACAGTTCCGGGACAGGGGGCGCGGGAGCAGTTCTTC.

The chain recombines TRBV2 with TRBJ2-7, with D perhaps TRBD2 (6 bases). Trimming pared 7 bases from V and 0 bases from J, leaving 16 bases between. This CDR3 is built from 15 residues. Germline values: CDR1 SNHLY, CDR2 FYNNEI. In DNA, the CDR3 is TGTGCCAGCAACGGAGCTTCGGGGGTCTCCTACGAGCAGTACTTC. Translated, it gives CASNGASGVSYEQYF.

The chain joins TRBV9 to TRBJ1-2, with 9 bases identical to TRBD1. Germline CDR1 and CDR2: SGDLS and YYNGEE. The CDR3 is 15 residues long. The J segment lost 6 bases and the V segment lost 0 bases, leaving 6 bases of the junction unmatched. The CDR3 nucleotides are TGTGCCAGCAGCGTAGCTACAGGGACAGGGCATGGCTACACCTTC. Residues: CASSVATGTGHGYTF.

This chain links TRBV4-1 with TRBJ2-2, with 10 bases that match TRBD2. The CDR3 is 16 residues long. The ends lost 1 base at V and 7 bases at J; junction bases unmatched: 6. Per germline, CDR1 MGHRA and CDR2 YSYEKL. The CDR3 sequence: CASSQGTSGKGGELFF. CDR3 DNA: TGCGCCAGCAGCCAAGGGACTAGCGGTAAAGGCGGGGAGCTGTTTTTT.

CDR3 nucleotides: TGTGCCAGCAGCGCAACCGGGACTAGCCAAGAGACCCAGTACTTC. Translating it yields CASSATGTSQETQYF. The rearrangement joins TRBV5-4 to TRBJ2-5, with TRBD2 identical over 8 bases. Germline CDR1 SGHNT, CDR2 YYREEE (reference sequence). With 4 bases clipped from V and 1 base from J, the junction kept 6 bases outside the gene matches. The CDR3 is 15 residues long.

The CDR3 bases are TGTGCCAGCAGCGCCGCCCCGACAGGGAACTACGAGCAGTACTTC. Amino acid sequence: CASSAAPTGNYEQYF. The chain links TRBV7-8 to TRBJ2-7; TRBD1 matches at 7 bases. The V gene's germline CDR1 is SGHVS and CDR2 FQNEAQ. With V trimmed by 5 bases and J by 3 bases, 10 bases remained unmatched. The CDR3 has 15 amino acids.

The rearrangement uses TRBV10-3 and TRBJ2-7, with a weak D call TRBD1 (5 bases). The CDR3 length is 13 residues. V was trimmed by 3 bases and J by 2 bases, leaving 8 bases between them. CDR1 and CDR2 from the germline V gene are ENHRY and SYGVKD. The CDR3 DNA reads as TGTGCCATCAGTGAACCGGACACCTACGAGCAGTACTTC. As protein: CAISEPDTYEQYF.

The CDR3 DNA follows: TGTGCCAGCAGGGGACTAGAAAGGTCTAGTGAGCAGTTCTTC. Amino acids: CASRGLERSSEQFF. V and J are TRBV2 and TRBJ2-1, with 8 bases fitting TRBD2. V shed 6 bases, J shed 9 bases, and the junction held 10 bases outside the gene matches. Germline CDR1 reads SNHLY; CDR2 reads FYNNEI. The CDR3 contains 14 residues.

V and J are TRBV5-1 and TRBJ2-3, with 12 bases lining up with TRBD2. The germline V gene has CDR1 SGHRS and CDR2 YFSETQ. CDR3 length: 17 amino acids. With V trimmed by 2 bases and J by 0 bases, 4 bases remained unmatched. The CDR3 protein is CASSFLAGGPSTDTQYF. The CDR3 DNA is TGCGCCAGCAGCTTCCTAGCGGGGGGGCCGAGCACAGATACGCAGTATTTT.

This rearrangement joins TRBV5-1 to TRBJ2-1, with TRBD2 matching 11 bases. Trimming at V came to 4 bases and at J to 7 bases, leaving 13 bases not matched to a gene. The germline CDR1 and CDR2 sequences are SGHRS and YFSETQ. This CDR3 region has 17 residues. The CDR3 region is CASSPRPLAGAENEQFF. Here the CDR3 DNA reads TGCGCCAGCAGCCCCCGTCCACTAGCGGGGGCCGAGAATGAGCAGTTCTTC.

V is TRBV19 and J is TRBJ1-2; TRBD1 might be the D (6 bases). From germline, CDR1 is LNHDA and CDR2 SQIVND (reference sequence). V was clipped by 4 bases and J by 4 bases, with 13 bases between them. The CDR3 is made up of 14 amino acids. The CDR3 DNA follows: TGTGCCAGTAGTACTGGACAGCAAACCTATGGCTACACCTTC. It yields the protein CASSTGQQTYGYTF.

The genes are TRBV5-8 and TRBJ1-4; a weak D match, TRBD1 (6 bases). The CDR3 runs to 14 residues. Trimming left V 10 bases short and J 8 bases short, with 21 bases between. Germline assignment: CDR1 SGHTS and CDR2 YDEGEE. CDR3 protein: CAGAPGQLDEKLFF. In nucleotides, the CDR3 is TGTGCCGGTGCTCCCGGACAGTTGGACGAAAAACTGTTTTTT.

V and J are TRBV19 and TRBJ1-5; a possible D gene is TRBD1 (5 bases). This CDR3 comprises 13 residues. Trimming shortened V by 3 bases and J by 4 bases, and 7 bases separated the two germline ends. CDR1 is LNHDA, CDR2 SQIVND, per germline (reference sequence). The CDR3, as DNA: TGTGCCAGTAGTATGGGACTGAATCAGCCCCAGCATTTT. Protein: CASSMGLNQPQHF.

The genes are TRBV5-4 and TRBJ1-2, with 8 nucleotides matching TRBD1. The V gene end was trimmed by 4 bases and the J gene end by 7 bases; junction bases not matched to a gene: 6. CDR1 and CDR2 from the germline V gene are SGHNT and YYREEE (reference sequence). The CDR3 spans 13 residues. The CDR3 sequence: CASSPTGVRGYTF. CDR3 in DNA: TGTGCCAGCAGCCCGACAGGGGTTCGTGGCTACACCTTC.

The chain employs TRBV7-2 and TRBJ1-1; 9 positions match TRBD1. Germline loops: CDR1 SGHTA, CDR2 FQGNSA. The CDR3 totals 14 residues. The V gene end was trimmed by 5 bases and the J gene end by 9 bases; junction bases not matched to a gene: 10. The chain's CDR3 is CASSHRDRDGQAFF. The CDR3 bases are TGTGCCAGCAGCCACCGGGACAGGGATGGGCAAGCTTTCTTT.

V is TRBV28 and J is TRBJ2-3, with 9 positions matching TRBD1. From germline, CDR1 is MDHEN and CDR2 SYDVKM. This CDR3 region has 14 residues. V lost 8 bases, J lost 4 bases, and 7 bases stayed unmatched. The CDR3, as DNA: TGTGCCAGCGGAGGACAGGGGTTTTCAGATACGCAGTATTTT. Its translation: CASGGQGFSDTQYF.

The chain employs TRBV9 and TRBJ2-7; 8 bases align to TRBD2. The germline V gene encodes CDR1 SGDLS and CDR2 YYNGEE. There are 12 residues in the CDR3. Trimming at V came to 3 bases and at J to 7 bases, leaving 3 bases not matched to a gene. CDR3 sequence reads: CASSGGGLEQYF. In DNA, the CDR3 is TGTGCCAGCAGCGGCGGGGGGCTTGAGCAGTACTTC.

This chain joins TRBV5-4 and TRBJ1-3; 7 bases match TRBD1. CDR1 and CDR2 (germline): SGHNT, YYREEE (reference sequence). The CDR3 totals 15 residues. The V segment lost 3 bases and the J segment 4 bases; nucleotides outside the gene matches: 7. The CDR3 loop reads CASSSGQNRGNTIYF. CDR3 nucleotide sequence: TGTGCCAGCAGCTCGGGACAGAACAGGGGAAACACCATATATTTT.

The chain links TRBV15 to TRBJ2-7; 8 bases are a match to TRBD2. The germline V gene encodes CDR1 LNHNV and CDR2 YYDKDF (reference sequence). V shed 1 base, J shed 5 bases, and the junction held 4 bases outside the gene matches. The CDR3 runs to 14 residues. The CDR3 coding sequence is TGTGCCACCAGCAGAGTAGCGGGGTACAACGAGCAGTACTTC. It encodes CATSRVAGYNEQYF.